Described below is a single T cell receptor beta chain sequence and its context. Its cognate antigen has yet to be identified. A read error may account for a junction end that differs from germline. The record originates from a study of tumor-infiltrating lymphocytes in primary liver carcinoma (dated by TCRdb to about 2017). A note on the overall study: A few patients with histopathologically diagnosed primary liver carcinoma underwent surgical resection in China between late 2015 and 2016. The five patients, three men and two women aged 30 to 69 years, had hepatocellular carcinoma (four) or combined HCC and intrahepatic cholangiocarcinoma (one). Tumors of the five patients were stage T1-T3 N0M0 with maximum diameters of about 4.2 to 10 cm. Roughly 3.65 to 7.13 million productive TCRbeta reads were obtained per sample, and no significant difference in read depth was found between tissue types. The study combined TCRbeta repertoire sequencing, expression microarrays and whole-exome sequencing across five regions of each liver tumor, with adjacent normal tissue and blood. A total of roughly 35 specimens from 5 patients went through TCRbeta repertoire sequencing, namely 25 tumor regions, 5 adjacent noncancerous liver tissues and 5 peripheral blood samples. Reproducibility between technical replicate repertoires was high, with correlation coefficients above 0.98 and mean shared-clone rates about 0.91. Overall study results and their limits: The top 250 clones made up a significantly larger repertoire fraction in tumors than in blood (p = 0.039). Because the samples were bulk and unsorted, CD4+ and CD8+ T cell repertoires could not be compared. With just four to six patients in the study, the authors point out that the findings should be validated in a larger study. Only the TCR beta chain was sequenced, which likely underestimates true repertoire diversity because unpaired alpha chains were not captured. Repertoire overlap was higher between tumor regions (mean around 36%) than tumor-adjacent (roughly 17%) or tumor-blood (approximately 14%) pairs, consistent with antigen-driven expansion.

Using a constant-region primer and ProtoScript II reverse transcriptase, TCRbeta-specific cDNA was reverse-transcribed from about 460 ng total RNA. Construction of the TCRbeta libraries relied on three nested rounds of multiplex PCR, following a slightly modified ARM-PCR procedure. Each of the first two PCR rounds ran for roughly 9 cycles and used multiplex TRBV1-TRBV30 forward primers together with a Cbeta reverse primer. Sample barcodes and Illumina adapters were added in a final 25-cycle PCR with Deep VentR polymerase. Before sequencing, amplicons between 200 and 500 bp were purified from gel using a QIAquick gel extraction kit. The TCRbeta amplicons were sequenced with 250-bp paired-end reads on an Illumina HiSeq 2500. The source study handled its data this way. To recover full CDR3 sequences, reads were quality-trimmed using Trimmomatic v0.33 and paired reads were then merged using FLASH v1.2.11. V, D and J germline segments were assigned to the rearranged TCRbeta sequences using MiGEC v1.2.1b. Clonotype statistics, along with Shannon-Wiener diversity indices, were calculated using VDJtools v1.0.0. Except for diversity analysis, only each sample's 250 most abundant clonotypes were used in subsequent analyses to reduce sampling bias. TCRdb reprocessed the public reads (quality trimming at Q25 with fastp, clone calling with MiXCR) and kept in-frame beta chains. Here each entry gathers all rows of one CDR3 protein and keeps the most common genes and DNA. These V and J calls derive from TCRdb rather than the authors' analysis. The sample includes about 180,000 distinct CDR3 sequences, with around 60% observed a single time. The ten largest clones add up to 72% of the sample.

Blood RNA was extracted from unsorted whole blood using TRIzol reagent, and germline DNA was obtained with the DNeasy Blood & Tissue kit. Chronic HBV infection was present in the patients, and the patients were treatment-naive at sampling. About 3.6 milliliters of peripheral blood were collected into K2EDTA tubes before surgery. As encoded in the germline V gene, CDR1 is SGHAT while CDR2 is FQNNGV. Spanning cysteine to phenylalanine, the CDR3 consists of 15 amino acids. The CDR3 DNA has 45 bases and is translated from base 1. The sequence links TRBV11-2 to TRBJ2-7, with 8 bases in between that match TRBD1. The TCR sequence derives from a man aged 35-49 years with primary liver carcinoma and hepatitis B virus infection. The sample taken for sequencing was peripheral blood. The CDR3 region reads CGSSLEGTGAYEQNF. The bases are TGTGGCAGCAGCTTAGAGGGGACAGGCGCCTACGAGCAGAACTTC. The reference TRBV11-2 and TRBJ2-7 proteins fill in what lies around the CDR3, so the full variable domain reads EAGVAQSPRYKIIEKRQSVAFWCNPISGHATLYWYQQILGQGPKLLIQFQNNGVVDDSQLPKDRFSAERLKGVDSTLKIQPAKLEDSAVYLCGSSLEGTGAYEQNFGPGTRLTVT.